This T cell receptor beta chain was identified during a study of cytomegalovirus exposure and HLA in healthy donors. Overall study results and limits: The classifier reportedly diagnosed cytomegalovirus status with high sensitivity and specificity.

The length of the CDR3 is 13 residues. The V end lost 5 bases, the J end lost 3 bases, and 11 bases lay between the germline ends. Germline values: CDR1 SGHTA, CDR2 FQGNSA. This table comes from immunoSEQ multiplex PCR, and its TCRdb copy is limited to in-frame clones, with some not included. The sample contains around 130,000 clones, roughly 89% of which appear only once. Regarding this clone: Its antigen is as yet unknown.

This chain joins TRBV7-2 and TRBJ2-7; D gene unclear. Sequenced input: PBMCs. The clonotype was recovered from a man aged 25-45 years in good health and CMV-seronegative. CDR3 residues: CASSNRVFYEQYF. The CDR3 bases are TGTGCCAGCAGCAACCGGGTCTTCTACGAGCAGTACTTC. The entire variable domain, with the rest obtained from reference TRBV7-2 and TRBJ2-7, is as follows: GAGVSQSPSNKVTEKGKDVELRCDPISGHTALYWYRQSLGQGLEFLIYFQGNSAPDKSGLPSDRFSAERTGGSVSTLTIQRTQQEDSAVYLCASSNRVFYEQYFGPGTRLTVT.